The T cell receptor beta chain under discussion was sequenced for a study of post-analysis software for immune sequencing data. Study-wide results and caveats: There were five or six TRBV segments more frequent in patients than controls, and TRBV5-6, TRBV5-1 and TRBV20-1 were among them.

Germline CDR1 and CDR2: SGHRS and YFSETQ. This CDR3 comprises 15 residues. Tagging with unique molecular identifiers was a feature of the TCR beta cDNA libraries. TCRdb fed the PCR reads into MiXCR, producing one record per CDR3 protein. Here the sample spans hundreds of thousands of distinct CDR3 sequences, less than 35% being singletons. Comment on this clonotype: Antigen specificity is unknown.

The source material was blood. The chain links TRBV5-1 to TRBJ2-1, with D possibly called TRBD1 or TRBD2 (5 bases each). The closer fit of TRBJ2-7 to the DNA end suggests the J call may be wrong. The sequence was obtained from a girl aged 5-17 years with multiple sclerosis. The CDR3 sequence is CASSWGRASYNEQYF. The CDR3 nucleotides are TGCGCCAGCAGCTGGGGACGGGCCTCCTACAATGAGCAGTACTTC.